Listed below are T cell receptor beta chains from one sample, sequenced in a study of the immune and genomic landscape of osteosarcoma. Produced via immunoSEQ multiplex PCR; TCRdb's table is partial and in-frame only. The sample holds about 10,000 clones, 60% to 85% seen once. Sequenced material: osteosarcoma tumor tissue from the lung. The receptors stem from a human donor with osteosarcoma. The CDR3 runs from the conserved cysteine through the conserved F or W. The D gene is left open where the match is weak. Expanded clones get a size class; other rows say once, few or many, or leave the size out.

medium-sized | TRBJ2-6 | 18 | TRBV18 | TRBD1 | CASSPPRDRAPGANVLTF | TGTGCCAGCTCACCTCCTAGGGACAGGGCCCCTGGGGCCAACGTCCTGACTTTC
medium-sized | TRBJ2-7 | 13 | TRBV13 | . | CASSLRGPWEQYF | TGTGCCAGCAGCTTACGCGGGCCGTGGGAGCAGTACTTC
. | TRBJ2-1 | 13 | TRBV19 | . | CASSLGSYNEQFF | TGTGCCAGTAGTCTAGGCTCCTACAATGAGCAGTTCTTC
. | TRBJ1-1 | 14 | TRBV19 | . | CASARTAMNTEAFF | TGTGCCAGTGCCCGGACAGCTATGAACACTGAAGCTTTCTTT
few | TRBJ1-6 | 15 | TRBV5-5 | . | CASSLDNTADSPLHF | TGTGCCAGCAGCCTGGATAACACGGCTGATTCACCCCTCCACTTT
. | TRBJ2-7 | 13 | TRBV27 | . | CASSYRPSYEQYF | TGTGCCAGCAGTTACAGGCCGTCCTACGAGCAGTACTTC
. | TRBJ2-7 | 15 | TRBV6-6 | . | CASSYSSGSSYEQYF | TGTGCCAGCAGTTACTCATCGGGTAGCTCCTACGAGCAGTACTTC
once | TRBJ2-5 | 15 | TRBV28 | . | CASSLSRRDKETQYF | TGTGCCAGCAGTTTATCCCGACGGGATAAAGAGACCCAGTACTTC
few | TRBJ2-7 | 16 | TRBV28 | TRBD1 | CASNIFGQGAYYEQYF | TGTGCCAGCAATATTTTCGGACAGGGGGCGTACTACGAGCAGTACTTC
. | TRBJ1-2 | 14 | TRBV19 | . | CASSIREGYYGYTF | TGTGCCAGTAGTATACGAGAGGGGTACTATGGCTACACCTTC
once | TRBJ2-2 | 15 | TRBV15 | . | CATSRAGEHTGELFF | TGTGCCACCAGCAGAGCGGGAGAGCACACCGGGGAGCTGTTTTTT
. | TRBJ2-2 | 14 | TRBV6-1 | TRBD1 | CASSVQGDTGELFF | TGTGCCAGCAGTGTCCAGGGGGATACCGGGGAGCTGTTTTTT
large | TRBJ2-7 | 15 | TRBV19 | TRBD1 | CASSIRTGGSYEQYF | TGTGCCAGTAGTATTCGGACAGGGGGTAGCTACGAGCAGTACTTC
. | TRBJ2-3 | 15 | TRBV2 | . | CASSIVLGDTDTQYF | TGTGCCAGCAGTATTGTGCTAGGTGACACAGATACGCAGTATTTT
. | TRBJ2-1 | 13 | TRBV27 | . | CASMSAGYDEQFF | TGTGCCAGCATGTCGGCGGGGTACGATGAGCAGTTCTTC
. | TRBJ2-3 | 16 | TRBV9 | TRBD2 | CASSRSPSGSSDTQYF | TGTGCCAGCAGTCGTAGTCCTAGCGGGAGCTCGGATACGCAGTATTTT
. | TRBJ2-7 | 15 | TRBV7-7 | TRBD2 | CASSRSGRGVSEQYF | TGTGCCAGCAGCCGGTCCGGGAGGGGGGTCTCCGAGCAGTACTTC
. | TRBJ1-5 | 16 | TRBV28 | . | CASSFSGRDSNQPQHF | TGTGCCAGCAGTTTTTCGGGGCGGGATAGCAATCAGCCCCAGCATTTT
medium-sized | TRBJ1-6 | 15 | TRBV6-5 | . | CASSYGALPGSPLHF | TGTGCCAGCAGTTACGGGGCACTCCCAGGTTCACCCCTCCACTTT
few | TRBJ2-3 | 14 | TRBV19 | TRBD1 | CASSIDRGTDTQYF | TGTGCCAGTAGTATCGACAGGGGAACAGATACGCAGTATTTT
. | TRBJ2-4 | 16 | TRBV28 | TRBD2 | CASSLWVGGPKNIQYF | TGTGCCAGCAGTTTGTGGGTGGGAGGGCCCAAAAACATTCAGTACTTC
. | TRBJ2-5 | 13 | TRBV19 | . | CASSIDSEETQYF | TGTGCCAGTAGTATAGACTCCGAAGAGACCCAGTACTTC
. | TRBJ2-1 | 15 | TRBV6-4 | TRBD2 | CASSDSIAGGNEQFF | TGTGCCAGCAGTGACTCAATAGCGGGAGGCAATGAGCAGTTCTTC
. | TRBJ1-1 | 15 | TRBV19 | TRBD1 | CASNTGQGANTEAFF | TGTGCCAGTAACACAGGACAGGGGGCGAACACTGAAGCTTTCTTT
medium-sized | TRBJ2-1 | 13 | TRBV5-1 | TRBD2 | CASKDLAGNEQFF | TGCGCCAGCAAAGACTTAGCGGGCAATGAGCAGTTCTTC
medium-sized | TRBJ1-2 | 15 | TRBV2 | . | CASSELGPSNYGYTF | TGTGCCAGCAGTGAATTGGGACCTTCAAACTATGGCTACACCTTC
. | TRBJ2-7 | 14 | TRBV29-1 | . | CSVGEDPNSYEQYF | TGCAGCGTTGGGGAGGACCCCAACTCCTACGAGCAGTACTTC
. | TRBJ2-7 | 14 | TRBV5-4 | . | CASSLERTGYEQYF | TGTGCCAGCAGCTTGGAGCGGACCGGTTACGAGCAGTACTTC
. | TRBJ1-5 | 18 | TRBV4-2 | . | CASSQDLGGDDSNQPQHF | TGTGCCAGCAGCCAAGATCTGGGGGGAGATGATAGCAATCAGCCCCAGCATTTT
. | TRBJ2-3 | 15 | TRBV18 | TRBD2 | CASSPRGLGTDTQYF | TGTGCCAGCTCACCAAGGGGACTAGGCACAGATACGCAGTATTTT
few | TRBJ1-2 | 13 | TRBV2 | TRBD1 | CASEGQPNYGYTF | TGTGCCAGCGAGGGACAGCCTAACTATGGCTACACCTTC
. | TRBJ2-1 | 14 | TRBV30 | . | CAWRMSGRNNEQFF | TGTGCCTGGAGAATGTCAGGGCGGAACAATGAGCAGTTCTTC
. | TRBJ2-5 | 15 | TRBV27 | . | CASSSGRRIQETQYF | TGTGCCAGCAGTTCCGGAAGGCGTATTCAGGAGACCCAGTACTTC
. | TRBJ2-3 | 16 | TRBV15 | TRBD2 | CATSRDVAGGPDTQYF | TGTGCCACCAGCAGAGATGTAGCGGGAGGTCCAGATACGCAGTATTTT
. | TRBJ1-2 | 12 | TRBV11-3 | . | CASSLGAGAVLF | TGTGCCAGCAGTCTAGGAGCAGGGGCGGTACTCTTC
. | TRBJ2-3 | 12 | TRBV5-6 | . | CASSYATDTQYF | TGTGCCAGCAGCTACGCCACAGATACGCAGTATTTT
. | TRBJ1-5 | 15 | TRBV6-1 | . | CASSEVDRFMQPQHF | TGTGCCAGCAGTGAAGTCGACAGGTTCATGCAGCCCCAGCATTTT
. | TRBJ1-5 | 16 | TRBV6-5 | TRBD1 | CASSSGQVYSNQPQHF | TGTGCCAGCAGTTCCGGACAGGTCTATAGCAATCAGCCCCAGCATTTT
. | TRBJ2-7 | 15 | TRBV7-9 | . | CASSPEVGGVSEQYF | TGTGCCAGCAGCCCCGAGGTGGGAGGAGTGAGCGAGCAGTACTTC
few | TRBJ2-7 | 14 | TRBV27 | . | CASSIGGRISEQYF | TGTGCCAGCAGCATAGGGGGACGTATATCGGAGCAGTACTTC
. | TRBJ2-7 | 15 | TRBV5-1 | TRBD1 | CASSLATGRSYEQYF | TGCGCCAGCAGCTTGGCGACAGGGCGAAGCTACGAGCAGTACTTC
. | TRBJ1-3 | 16 | TRBV9 | . | CASSVMGGMAGNTIYF | TGTGCCAGCAGCGTGATGGGGGGAATGGCCGGAAACACCATATATTTT
. | TRBJ1-4 | 16 | TRBV6-1 | TRBD1 | CASSGTKTGGVEKLFF | TGTGCCAGCAGTGGGACTAAGACAGGGGGCGTTGAAAAACTGTTTTTT
. | TRBJ2-2 | 13 | TRBV30 | . | CAWSVKSPGELFF | TGTGCCTGGAGTGTTAAGTCCCCCGGGGAGCTGTTTTTT
few | TRBJ1-2 | 11 | TRBV27 | TRBD1 | CASSPGGGYTF | TGTGCCAGCAGCCCAGGGGGTGGCTACACCTTC
. | TRBJ2-2 | 15 | TRBV5-4 | TRBD2 | CASSPQFREAGELFF | TGTGCCAGCAGCCCACAGTTCCGGGAGGCCGGGGAGCTGTTTTTT